The 8 T cell receptor beta chains listed next were all sequenced from one sample in a study of blood T cell repertoires in COVID-19. Here immunoSEQ multiplex PCR was the method, and the copy in TCRdb shows in-frame clones only, minus some. The table lists around 230,000 clones, around four fifths of them singletons. Sample: peripheral blood. These TCRs come from a man aged 35-49 years with acute or convalescent COVID-19.

V is TRBV2 and J is TRBJ1-1, with a possible D match to TRBD1 (6 bases). Per germline, CDR1 SNHLY and CDR2 FYNNEI. CDR3 size: 13 residues. V was clipped by 5 bases and J by 1 base, with 8 bases between them. The CDR3 is CASSQQGNTEAFF. The DNA of the CDR3 is TGTGCCAGCAGTCAACAGGGGAACACTGAAGCTTTCTTT.

This clone was seen more than once but under ten times. The V call is TRBV7-8, the J call TRBJ2-5, with a possible D match to TRBD2 (5 bases). Trimming took off 1 base at V and 5 bases at J, with 17 bases between the two ends. Germline CDR1 reads SGHVS; CDR2 reads FQNEAQ. This CDR3 has 16 amino acids. CDR3 protein: CASSLGSSGKGETQYF. The CDR3 DNA follows: TGTGCCAGCAGCTTAGGATCCAGCGGAAAAGGGGAGACCCAGTACTTC.

This chain connects TRBV6-5 to TRBJ1-3; D might be TRBD1 (5 bases). V was cut by 2 bases and J by 0 bases, with 11 bases left in between. The CDR3 covers 16 residues. The germline V gene encodes CDR1 MNHEY and CDR2 SVGAGI. The CDR3, as DNA: TGTGCCAGCAGTTACGGGGGGATCTTCTCTGGAAACACCATATATTTT. It is translated as CASSYGGIFSGNTIYF.

The chain has TRBV29-1 and TRBJ2-7; D unresolved. Germline V gene data show CDR1 as SQVTM and CDR2 as ANQGSEA. The CDR3 sequence is 13 residues long. V was clipped by 0 bases and J by 0 bases, with 6 bases between them. This chain's CDR3 is CSVEDGTSYEQYF. CDR3 DNA: TGCAGCGTTGAAGATGGCACCTCCTACGAGCAGTACTTC.

J is TRBJ1-2 and V is TRBV24-1; D uncertain. V dropped 2 bases and J dropped 7 bases, with 10 bases sitting between them. The V gene's germline CDR1 is KGHDR and CDR2 SFDVKD. The CDR3 length is 13 residues. Written as DNA, the CDR3 is TGTGCCACCAGTGATTCAGGACTGCGTGGCTACACCTTC. It encodes CATSDSGLRGYTF.

This chain uses TRBV3-1 (or the pseudogene TRBV3-2) with TRBJ1-2; weak D call: TRBD1 (5 bases). The germline V gene has CDR1 LGHDT and CDR2 YNNKEL (reference sequence). The CDR3 consists of 15 residues. The V end was cut by 4 bases, the J end by 8 bases, with 20 bases between. CDR3: CASSPRAGEPRGYTF. CDR3 in DNA: TGTGCCAGCAGCCCACGGGCGGGGGAACCAAGGGGCTACACCTTC.

The genes are TRBV25-1 and TRBJ2-1; TRBD2 agrees at 12 bases. The length of the CDR3 is 15 residues. CDR1 is MGHDK, CDR2 SYGVNS, per germline. V trimming: 5 bases; J trimming: 9 bases; junction bases outside the gene matches: 8. CDR3 in DNA: TGTGCCAGCAGTCCACGGACTAGCGGGGTGGGTGAGCAGTTCTTC. It is translated as CASSPRTSGVGEQFF.

The rearrangement uses TRBV5-6 and TRBJ1-2; 7 positions agree with TRBD1. The CDR3 contains 16 residues. V was pared by 0 bases and J by 6 bases, with 11 bases of the junction left unmatched. CDR1 is SGHDT, CDR2 YYEEEE, per germline. CDR3 amino acids: CASSLVGGAELHGYTF. The CDR3 bases are TGTGCCAGCAGCTTGGTAGGGGGCGCAGAACTTCATGGCTACACCTTC.